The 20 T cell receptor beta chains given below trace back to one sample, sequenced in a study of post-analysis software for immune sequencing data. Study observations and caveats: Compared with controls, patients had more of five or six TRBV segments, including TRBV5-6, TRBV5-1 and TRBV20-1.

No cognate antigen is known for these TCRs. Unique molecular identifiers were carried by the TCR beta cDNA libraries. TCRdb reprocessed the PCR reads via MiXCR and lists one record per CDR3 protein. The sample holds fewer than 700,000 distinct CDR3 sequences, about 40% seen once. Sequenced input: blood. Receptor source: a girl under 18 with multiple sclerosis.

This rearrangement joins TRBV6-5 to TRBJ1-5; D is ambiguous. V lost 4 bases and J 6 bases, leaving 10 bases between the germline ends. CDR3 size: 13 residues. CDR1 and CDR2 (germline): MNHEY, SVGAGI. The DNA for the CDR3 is TGTGCCAGCAGTTCTCGGGAAGGTCAGCCCCAGCATTTT. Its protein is CASSSREGQPQHF.

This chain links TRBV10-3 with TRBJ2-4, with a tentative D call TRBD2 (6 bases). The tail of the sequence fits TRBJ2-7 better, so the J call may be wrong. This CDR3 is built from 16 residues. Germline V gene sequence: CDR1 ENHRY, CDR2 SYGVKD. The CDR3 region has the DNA TGTGCCATCAGTGAGCCTCAGGGAGGTCCCGCCTACGAGCAGTACTTC. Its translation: CAISEPQGGPAYEQYF.

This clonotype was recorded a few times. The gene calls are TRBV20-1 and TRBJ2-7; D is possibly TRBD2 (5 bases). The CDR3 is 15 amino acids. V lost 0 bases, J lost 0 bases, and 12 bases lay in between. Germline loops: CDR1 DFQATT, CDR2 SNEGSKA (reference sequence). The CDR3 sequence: CSARDPRRTSYEQYF. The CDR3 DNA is TGCAGTGCTAGAGATCCCCGGAGGACCTCCTACGAGCAGTACTTC.

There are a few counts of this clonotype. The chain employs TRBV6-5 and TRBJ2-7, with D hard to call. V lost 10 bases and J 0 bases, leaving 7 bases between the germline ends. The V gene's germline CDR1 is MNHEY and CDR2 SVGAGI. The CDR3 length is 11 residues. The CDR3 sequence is CATSSSYEQYF. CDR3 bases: TGTGCCACTTCCAGCTCCTACGAGCAGTACTTC.

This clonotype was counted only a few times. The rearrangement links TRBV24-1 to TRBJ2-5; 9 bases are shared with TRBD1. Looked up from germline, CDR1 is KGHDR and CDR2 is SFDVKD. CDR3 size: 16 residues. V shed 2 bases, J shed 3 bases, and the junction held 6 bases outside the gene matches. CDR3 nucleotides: TGTGCCACCAGTGATTGGGGACAGGGAGGGGAAGAGACCCAGTACTTC. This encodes CATSDWGQGGEETQYF.

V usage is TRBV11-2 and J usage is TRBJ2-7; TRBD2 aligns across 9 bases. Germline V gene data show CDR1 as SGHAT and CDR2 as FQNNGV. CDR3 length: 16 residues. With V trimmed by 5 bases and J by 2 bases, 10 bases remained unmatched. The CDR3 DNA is TGTGCCAGCAGCCTAACAACCGGGACTAGCACCTACGAGCAGTACTTC. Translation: CASSLTTGTSTYEQYF.

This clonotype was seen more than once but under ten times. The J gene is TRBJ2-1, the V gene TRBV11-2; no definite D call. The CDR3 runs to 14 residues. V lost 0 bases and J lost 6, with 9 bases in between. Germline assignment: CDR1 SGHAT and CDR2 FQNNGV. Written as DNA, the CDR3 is TGTGCCAGCAGCTTAGAATCCATTCGCAATGAGCAGTTCTTC. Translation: CASSLESIRNEQFF.

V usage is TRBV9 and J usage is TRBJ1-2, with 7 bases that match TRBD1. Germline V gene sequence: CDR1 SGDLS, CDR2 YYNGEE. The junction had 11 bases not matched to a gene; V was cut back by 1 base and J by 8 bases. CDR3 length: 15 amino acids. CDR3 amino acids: CASSVTGAGGEGYTF. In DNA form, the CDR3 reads TGTGCCAGCAGCGTAACAGGGGCCGGCGGGGAAGGCTACACCTTC.

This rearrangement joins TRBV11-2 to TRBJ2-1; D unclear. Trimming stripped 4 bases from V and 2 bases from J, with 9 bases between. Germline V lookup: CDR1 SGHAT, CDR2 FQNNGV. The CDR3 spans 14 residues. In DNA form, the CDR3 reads TGTGCCAGCAGCTCCGGAGTGGCCTACAATGAGCAGTTCTTC. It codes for CASSSGVAYNEQFF.

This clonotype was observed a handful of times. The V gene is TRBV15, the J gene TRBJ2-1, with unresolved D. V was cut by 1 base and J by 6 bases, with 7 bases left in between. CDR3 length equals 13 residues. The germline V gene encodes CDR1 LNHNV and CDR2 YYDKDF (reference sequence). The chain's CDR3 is CATSRGFPNEQFF. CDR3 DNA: TGTGCCACCAGCAGAGGCTTCCCCAATGAGCAGTTCTTC.

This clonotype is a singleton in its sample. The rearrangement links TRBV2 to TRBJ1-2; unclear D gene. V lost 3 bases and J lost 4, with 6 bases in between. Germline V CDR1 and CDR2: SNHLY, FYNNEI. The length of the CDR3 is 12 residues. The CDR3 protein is CASSDSRYGYTF. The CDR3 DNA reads TGTGCCAGCAGTGACAGCCGCTATGGCTACACCTTC.

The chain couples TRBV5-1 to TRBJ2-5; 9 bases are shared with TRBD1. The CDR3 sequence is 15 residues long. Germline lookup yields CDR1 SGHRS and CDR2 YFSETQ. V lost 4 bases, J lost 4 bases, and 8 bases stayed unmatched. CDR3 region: CASSGDREFIETQYF. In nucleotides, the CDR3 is TGCGCCAGCAGCGGGGACAGGGAGTTTATAGAGACCCAGTACTTC.

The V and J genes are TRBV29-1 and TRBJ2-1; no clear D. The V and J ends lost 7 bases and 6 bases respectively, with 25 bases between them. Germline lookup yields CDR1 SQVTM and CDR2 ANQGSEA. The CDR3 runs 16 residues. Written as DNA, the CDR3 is TGCAGCGCTGTCGAGGAGCCCAGTTTAATCCGCAATGAGCAGTTCTTC. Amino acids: CSAVEEPSLIRNEQFF.

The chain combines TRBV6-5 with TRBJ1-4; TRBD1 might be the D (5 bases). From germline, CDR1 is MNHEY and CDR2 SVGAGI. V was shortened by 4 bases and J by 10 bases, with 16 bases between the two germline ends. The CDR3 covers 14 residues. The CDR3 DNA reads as TGTGCCAGCAGTTTGGGGCGCGCAGATTCAAAACTGTTTTTT. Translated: CASSLGRADSKLFF.

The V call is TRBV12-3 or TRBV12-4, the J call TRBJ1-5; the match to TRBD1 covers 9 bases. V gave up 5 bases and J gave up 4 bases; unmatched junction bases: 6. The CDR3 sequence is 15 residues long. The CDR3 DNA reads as TGTGCCAGCAGTCCTACAGGGGGCCCGAATCAGCCCCAGCATTTT. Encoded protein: CASSPTGGPNQPQHF.

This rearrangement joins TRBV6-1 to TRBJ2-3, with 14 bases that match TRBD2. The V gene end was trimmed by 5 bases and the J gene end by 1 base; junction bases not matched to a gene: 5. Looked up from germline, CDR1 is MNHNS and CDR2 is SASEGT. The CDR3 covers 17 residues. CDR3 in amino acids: CASSLGGLAGGTDTQYF. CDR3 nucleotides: TGTGCCAGCAGTCTGGGGGGACTAGCGGGAGGCACAGATACGCAGTATTTT.

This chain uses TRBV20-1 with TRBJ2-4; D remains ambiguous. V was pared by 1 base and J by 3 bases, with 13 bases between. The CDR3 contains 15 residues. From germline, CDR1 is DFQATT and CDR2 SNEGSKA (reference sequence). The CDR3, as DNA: TGCAGTGCTAGAGTGGGAAGAGCGAACAAAAACATTCAGTACTTC. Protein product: CSARVGRANKNIQYF.

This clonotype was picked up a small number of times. Written as DNA, the CDR3 is TGTGCCAGCAGCACCACTACGTTGGTCACTGAAGCTTTCTTT. Its protein is CASSTTTLVTEAFF. The chain combines TRBV3-1 with TRBJ1-1, with D unclear. Germline V gene data show CDR1 as LGHDT and CDR2 as YNNKEL (reference sequence). This CDR3 has 14 amino acids. The V gene lost 5 bases and the J gene lost 4 bases, with 14 bases spanning the gap.

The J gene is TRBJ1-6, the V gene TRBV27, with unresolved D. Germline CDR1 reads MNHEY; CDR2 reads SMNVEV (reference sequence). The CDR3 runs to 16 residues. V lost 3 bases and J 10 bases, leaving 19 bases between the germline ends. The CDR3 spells CASSFKPAANRSPLHF. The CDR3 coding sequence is TGTGCCAGCAGTTTTAAGCCCGCGGCCAATAGGTCACCCCTCCACTTT.

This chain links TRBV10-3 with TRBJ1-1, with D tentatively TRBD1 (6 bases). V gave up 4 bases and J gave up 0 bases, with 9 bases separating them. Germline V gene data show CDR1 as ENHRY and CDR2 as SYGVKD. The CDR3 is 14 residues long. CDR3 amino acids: CAISAGDLNTEAFF. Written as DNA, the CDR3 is TGTGCCATCAGTGCAGGGGATTTGAACACTGAAGCTTTCTTT.